The clone carrying this TCR beta chain was detected once. CDR1 and CDR2 (germline): SGHAT, FQDESV (reference sequence). Losses at the gene ends were 5 bases for V and 2 bases for J; bases not matched to a gene: 5. The CDR3 loop spans 15 amino acids. The data originate from a study of preoperative IRX-2 immunotherapy in early breast cancer. This sample's treatment: preoperative locoregional IRX-2 cytokine immunotherapy. Assay used: immunoSEQ multiplex PCR; TCRdb lists only in-frame clones, some missing. The sample records some 99,000 clones, roughly 88% being singletons. Sequencing used tumor tissue, obtained after IRX-2 immunotherapy. The clonotype originates from a human donor with breast cancer. The gene calls are TRBV11-1 and TRBJ1-1; 10 bases fit TRBD1. The CDR3 region is CASSPRTGGNTEAFF. The CDR3, as DNA: TGTGCCAGCAGCCCCCGGACAGGGGGAAACACTGAAGCTTTCTTT.